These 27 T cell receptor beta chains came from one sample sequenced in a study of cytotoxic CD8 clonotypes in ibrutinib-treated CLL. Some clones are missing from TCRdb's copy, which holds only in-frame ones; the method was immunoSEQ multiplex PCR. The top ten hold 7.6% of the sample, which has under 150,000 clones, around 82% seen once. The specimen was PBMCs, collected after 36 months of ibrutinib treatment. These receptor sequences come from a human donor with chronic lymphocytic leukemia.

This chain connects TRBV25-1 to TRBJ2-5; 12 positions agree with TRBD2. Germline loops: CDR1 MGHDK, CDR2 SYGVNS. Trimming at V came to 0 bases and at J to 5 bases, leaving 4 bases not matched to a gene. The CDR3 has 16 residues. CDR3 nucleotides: TGTGCCAGCAGTGAATATATAACTAGCGGGGGGGAGACCCAGTACTTC. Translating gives CASSEYITSGGETQYF. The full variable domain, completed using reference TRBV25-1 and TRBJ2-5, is EADIYQTPRYLVIGTGKKITLECSQTMGHDKMYWYQQDPGMELHLIHYSYGVNSTEKGDLSSESTVSRIRTEHFPLTLESARPSHTSQYLCASSEYITSGGETQYFGPGTRLLVL.

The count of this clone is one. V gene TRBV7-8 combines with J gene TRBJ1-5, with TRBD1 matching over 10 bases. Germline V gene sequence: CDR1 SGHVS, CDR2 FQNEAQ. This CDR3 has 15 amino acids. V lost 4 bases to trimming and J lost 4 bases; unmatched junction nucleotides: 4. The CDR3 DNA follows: TGTGCCAGCAGCTCACGGGACAGGGGTAATCAGCCCCAGCATTTT. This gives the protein CASSSRDRGNQPQHF. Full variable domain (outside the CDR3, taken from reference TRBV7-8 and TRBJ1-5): GAGVSQSPRYKVAKRGQDVALRCDPISGHVSLFWYQQALGQGPEFLTYFQNEAQLDKSGLPSDRFFAERPEGSVSTLKIQRTQQEDSAVYLCASSSRDRGNQPQHFGDGTRLSIL.

The CDR3 nucleotides read TGCGCCAGCAGCCAAGAGGATACAGGGAGAGTTATAGGCACAGATACGCAGTATTTT. Translation gives CASSQEDTGRVIGTDTQYF. The rearrangement uses TRBV4-1 and TRBJ2-3; D may be TRBD1 (6 bases). In germline, CDR1 is MGHRA, CDR2 YSYEKL. There are 19 residues in the CDR3. The ends were cut back, 0 bases at V and 1 base at J, with 20 bases in the middle.

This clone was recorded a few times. The CDR3 here is CASRGRTTLGSPLHF. The CDR3 DNA follows: TGTGCCAGCAGAGGACGGACGACCCTGGGGTCACCCCTCCACTTT. The chain is built from TRBV7-9 and TRBJ1-6; unclear D gene. The CDR3 sequence is 15 residues long. Per the germline V gene, CDR1 is SEHNR and CDR2 is FQNEAQ (reference sequence). V shed 6 bases and J shed 10 bases, with 19 bases lying between them.

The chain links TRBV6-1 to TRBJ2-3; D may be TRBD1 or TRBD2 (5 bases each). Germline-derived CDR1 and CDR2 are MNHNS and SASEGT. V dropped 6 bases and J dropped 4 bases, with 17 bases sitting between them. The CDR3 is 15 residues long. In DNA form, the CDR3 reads TGTGCCAGCAGCGCCGGGACCAGGGTTTCAGATACGCAGTATTTT. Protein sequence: CASSAGTRVSDTQYF.

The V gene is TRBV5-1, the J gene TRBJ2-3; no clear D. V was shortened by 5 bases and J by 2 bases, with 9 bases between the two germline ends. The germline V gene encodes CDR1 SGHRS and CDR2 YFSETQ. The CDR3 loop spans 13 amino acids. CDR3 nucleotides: TGCGCCAGCAGTATTCCCAACACAGATACGCAGTATTTT. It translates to CASSIPNTDTQYF.

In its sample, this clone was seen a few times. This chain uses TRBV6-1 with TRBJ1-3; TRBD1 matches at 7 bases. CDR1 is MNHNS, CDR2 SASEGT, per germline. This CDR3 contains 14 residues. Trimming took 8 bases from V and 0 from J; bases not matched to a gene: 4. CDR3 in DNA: TGTGCCAGCCTCACAGGGGCCTCTGGAAACACCATATATTTT. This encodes CASLTGASGNTIYF.

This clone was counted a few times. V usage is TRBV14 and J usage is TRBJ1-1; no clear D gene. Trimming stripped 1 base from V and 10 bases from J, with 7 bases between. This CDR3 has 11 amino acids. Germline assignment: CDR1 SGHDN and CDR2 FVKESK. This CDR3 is CASSQVGRAFF. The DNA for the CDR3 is TGTGCCAGCAGCCAAGTAGGGAGAGCTTTCTTT.

For the CDR3, the DNA is TGTGCCAGCAGTGAATCGAAGAAACAGTACTTC. It is translated as CASSESKKQYF. V usage is TRBV6-1 and J usage is TRBJ2-7; D gene uncertain. The CDR3 totals 11 residues. Trimming cost V 2 bases and J 10 bases, with 9 bases left between them. Germline V gives CDR1 MNHNS, CDR2 SASEGT.

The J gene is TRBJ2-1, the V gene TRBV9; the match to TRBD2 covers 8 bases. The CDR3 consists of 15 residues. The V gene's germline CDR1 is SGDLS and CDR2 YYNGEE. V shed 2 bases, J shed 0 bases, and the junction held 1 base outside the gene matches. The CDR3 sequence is CASSVTSGSYNEQFF. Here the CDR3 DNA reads TGTGCCAGCAGCGTCACTAGCGGCTCCTACAATGAGCAGTTCTTC.

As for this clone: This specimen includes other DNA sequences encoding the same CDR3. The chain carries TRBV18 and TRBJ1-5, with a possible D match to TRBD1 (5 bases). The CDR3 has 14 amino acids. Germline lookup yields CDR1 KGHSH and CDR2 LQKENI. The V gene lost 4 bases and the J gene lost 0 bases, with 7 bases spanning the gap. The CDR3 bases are TGTGCCAGCTCACAGGGGAATAGCAATCAGCCCCAGCATTTT. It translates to CASSQGNSNQPQHF.

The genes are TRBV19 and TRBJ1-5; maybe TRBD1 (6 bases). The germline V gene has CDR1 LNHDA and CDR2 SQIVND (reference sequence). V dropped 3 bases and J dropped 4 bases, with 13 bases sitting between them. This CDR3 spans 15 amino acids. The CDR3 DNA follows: TGTGCCAGTAGTATCAATTGGCAGGGGAATCAGCCCCAGCATTTT. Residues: CASSINWQGNQPQHF.

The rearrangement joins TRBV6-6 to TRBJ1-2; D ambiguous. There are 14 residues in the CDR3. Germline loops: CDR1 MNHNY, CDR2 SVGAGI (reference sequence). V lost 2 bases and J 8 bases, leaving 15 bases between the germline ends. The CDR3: CASSYIGRVEGYTF. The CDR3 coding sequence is TGTGCCAGCAGTTACATCGGCAGAGTGGAGGGCTACACCTTC.

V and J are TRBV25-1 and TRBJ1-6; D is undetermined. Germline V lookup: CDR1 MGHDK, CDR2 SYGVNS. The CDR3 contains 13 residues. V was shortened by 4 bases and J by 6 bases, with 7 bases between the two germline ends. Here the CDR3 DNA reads TGTGCCAGCAGTGGACTGATTAATTCACCCCTCCACTTT. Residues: CASSGLINSPLHF.

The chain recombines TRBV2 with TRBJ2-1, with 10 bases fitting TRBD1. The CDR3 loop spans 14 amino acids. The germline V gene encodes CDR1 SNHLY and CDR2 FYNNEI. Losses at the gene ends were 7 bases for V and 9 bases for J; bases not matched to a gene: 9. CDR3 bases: TGTGCCAGCACGTTCGGGACAGGGGATGTTGAGCAGTTCTTC. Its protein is CASTFGTGDVEQFF. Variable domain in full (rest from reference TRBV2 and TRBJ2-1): EPEVTQTPSHQVTQMGQEVILRCVPISNHLYFYWYRQILGQKVEFLVSFYNNEISEKSEIFDDQFSVERPDGSNFTLKIRSTKLEDSAMYFCASTFGTGDVEQFFGPGTRLTVL.

The CDR3 protein is CASSETSPQPQHF. CDR3 nucleotide sequence: TGTGCCAGCAGTGAGACTTCACCACAGCCCCAGCATTTT. The chain carries TRBV2 and TRBJ1-5; D uncertain. This CDR3 spans 13 amino acids. The germline V gene encodes CDR1 SNHLY and CDR2 FYNNEI. Trimming took off 3 bases at V and 7 bases at J, with 10 bases between the two ends.

The CDR3 spells CASSEIRTSVYNEQFF. The CDR3 DNA reads as TGTGCCAGCAGTGAAATTAGGACTAGCGTGTACAATGAGCAGTTCTTC. The gene calls are TRBV2 and TRBJ2-1; 9 bases line up with TRBD2. Germline V gene sequence: CDR1 SNHLY, CDR2 FYNNEI. The ends lost 2 bases at V and 4 bases at J; junction bases unmatched: 6. The CDR3 is 16 amino acids. Based on the CDR3 plus reference TRBV2 and TRBJ2-1, the full variable domain is EPEVTQTPSHQVTQMGQEVILRCVPISNHLYFYWYRQILGQKVEFLVSFYNNEISEKSEIFDDQFSVERPDGSNFTLKIRSTKLEDSAMYFCASSEIRTSVYNEQFFGPGTRLTVL.

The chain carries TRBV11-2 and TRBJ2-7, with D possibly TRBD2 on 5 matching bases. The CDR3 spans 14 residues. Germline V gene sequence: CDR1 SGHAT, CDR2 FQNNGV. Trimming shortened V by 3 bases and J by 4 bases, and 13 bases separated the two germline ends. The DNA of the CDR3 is TGTGCCAGCAGCTTGAAGCGGAGGCCTTACGAGCAGTACTTC. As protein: CASSLKRRPYEQYF.

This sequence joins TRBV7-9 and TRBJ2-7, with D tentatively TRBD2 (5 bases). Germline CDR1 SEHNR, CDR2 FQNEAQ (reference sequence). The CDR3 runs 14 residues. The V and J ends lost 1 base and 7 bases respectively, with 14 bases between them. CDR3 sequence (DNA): TGTGCCAGCAGCTTAGGATGGGGAGTGCGTGAGCAGTACTTC. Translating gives CASSLGWGVREQYF.

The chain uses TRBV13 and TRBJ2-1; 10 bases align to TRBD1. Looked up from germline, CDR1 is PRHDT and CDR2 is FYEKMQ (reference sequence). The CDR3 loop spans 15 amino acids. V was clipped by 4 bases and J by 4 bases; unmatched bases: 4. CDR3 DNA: TGTGCCAGCAGCTACGACAGGGGGCTGTACAATGAGCAGTTCTTC. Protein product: CASSYDRGLYNEQFF.

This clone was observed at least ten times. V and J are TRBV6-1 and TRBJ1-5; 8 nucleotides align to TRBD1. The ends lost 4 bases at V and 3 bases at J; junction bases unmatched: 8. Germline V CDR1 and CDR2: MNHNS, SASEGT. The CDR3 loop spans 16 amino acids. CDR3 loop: CASSVNRDRSNQPQHF. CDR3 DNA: TGTGCCAGCAGTGTTAACCGGGACAGGTCCAATCAGCCCCAGCATTTT.

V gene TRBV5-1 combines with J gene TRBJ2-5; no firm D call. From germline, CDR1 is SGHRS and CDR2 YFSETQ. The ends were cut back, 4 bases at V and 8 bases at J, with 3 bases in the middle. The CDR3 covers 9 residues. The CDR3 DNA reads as TGCGCCAGCAGCCCCACCCAGTACTTC. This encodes CASSPTQYF.

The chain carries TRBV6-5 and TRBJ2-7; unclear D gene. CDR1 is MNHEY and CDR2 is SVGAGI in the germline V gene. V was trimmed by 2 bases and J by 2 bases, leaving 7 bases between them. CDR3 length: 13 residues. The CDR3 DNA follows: TGTGCCAGCAGTTACGGATTTACCTACGAGCAGTACTTC. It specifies CASSYGFTYEQYF.

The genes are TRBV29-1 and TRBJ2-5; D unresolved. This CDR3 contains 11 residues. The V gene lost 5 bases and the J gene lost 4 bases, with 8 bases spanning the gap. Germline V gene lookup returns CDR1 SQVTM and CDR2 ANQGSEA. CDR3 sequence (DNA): TGCAGCGTTCGCCCTGGAGAGACCCAGTACTTC. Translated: CSVRPGETQYF.

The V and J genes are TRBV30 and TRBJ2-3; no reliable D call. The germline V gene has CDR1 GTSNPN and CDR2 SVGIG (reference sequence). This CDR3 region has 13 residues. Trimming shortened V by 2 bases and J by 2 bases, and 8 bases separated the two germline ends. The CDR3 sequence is CAWSFFLTDTQYF. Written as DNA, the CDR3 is TGTGCCTGGAGTTTTTTTCTCACAGATACGCAGTATTTT.

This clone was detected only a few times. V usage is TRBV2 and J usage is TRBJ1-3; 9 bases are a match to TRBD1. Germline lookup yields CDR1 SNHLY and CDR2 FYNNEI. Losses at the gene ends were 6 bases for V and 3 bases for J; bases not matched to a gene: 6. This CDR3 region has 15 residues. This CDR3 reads CASSETGGVGNTIYF. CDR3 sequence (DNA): TGTGCCAGCAGCGAAACAGGGGGCGTTGGAAACACCATATATTTT.

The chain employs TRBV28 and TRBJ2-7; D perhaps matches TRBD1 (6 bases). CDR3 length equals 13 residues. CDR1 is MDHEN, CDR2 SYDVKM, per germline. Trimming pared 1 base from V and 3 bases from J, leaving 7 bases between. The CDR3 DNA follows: TGTGCCAGCAGTTTATCAGGGGACTACGAGCAGTACTTC. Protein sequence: CASSLSGDYEQYF.